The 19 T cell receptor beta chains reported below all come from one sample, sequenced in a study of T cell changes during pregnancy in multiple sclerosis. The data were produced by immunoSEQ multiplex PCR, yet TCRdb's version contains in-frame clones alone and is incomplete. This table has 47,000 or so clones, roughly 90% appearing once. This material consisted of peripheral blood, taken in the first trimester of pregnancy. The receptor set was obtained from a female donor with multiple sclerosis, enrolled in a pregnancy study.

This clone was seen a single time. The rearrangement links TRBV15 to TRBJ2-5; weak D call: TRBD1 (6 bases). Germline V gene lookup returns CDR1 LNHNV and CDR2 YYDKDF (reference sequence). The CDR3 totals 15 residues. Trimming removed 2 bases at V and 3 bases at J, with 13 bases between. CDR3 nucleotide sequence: TGTGCCACCAGCAGATTGGGCGCAGGGGAAGAGACCCAGTACTTC. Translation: CATSRLGAGEETQYF.

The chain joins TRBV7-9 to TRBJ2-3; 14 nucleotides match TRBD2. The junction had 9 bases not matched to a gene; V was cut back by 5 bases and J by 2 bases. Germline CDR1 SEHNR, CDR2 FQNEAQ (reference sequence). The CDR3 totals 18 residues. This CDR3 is CASSRTSGGPNHTDTQYF. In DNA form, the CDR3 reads TGTGCCAGCAGCCGGACTAGCGGGGGGCCGAACCACACAGATACGCAGTATTTT.

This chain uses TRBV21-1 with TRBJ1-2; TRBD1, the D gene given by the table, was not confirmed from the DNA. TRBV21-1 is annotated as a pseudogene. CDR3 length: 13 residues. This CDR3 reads CASTTGGGYGYTF. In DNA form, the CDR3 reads TGTGCCAGTACTACAGGGGGCGGCTATGGCTACACCTTC.

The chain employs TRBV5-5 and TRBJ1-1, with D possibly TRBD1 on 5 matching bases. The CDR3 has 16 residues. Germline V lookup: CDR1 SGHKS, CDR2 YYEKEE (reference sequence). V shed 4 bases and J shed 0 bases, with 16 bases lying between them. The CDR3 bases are TGTGCCAGCAGCCCTAGGGCAGACAGATTGAACACTGAAGCTTTCTTT. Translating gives CASSPRADRLNTEAFF.

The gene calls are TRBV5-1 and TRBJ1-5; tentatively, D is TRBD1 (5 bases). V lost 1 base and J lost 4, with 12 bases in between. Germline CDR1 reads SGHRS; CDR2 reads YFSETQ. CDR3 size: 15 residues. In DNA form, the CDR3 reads TGCGCCAGCAGCTTGCTAGGGGTAGGGAATCAGCCCCAGCATTTT. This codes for CASSLLGVGNQPQHF.

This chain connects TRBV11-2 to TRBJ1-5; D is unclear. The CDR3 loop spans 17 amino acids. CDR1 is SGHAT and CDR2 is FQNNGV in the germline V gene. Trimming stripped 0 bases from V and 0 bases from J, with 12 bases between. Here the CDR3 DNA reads TGTGCCAGCAGCTTAGAGGGCGTACCCTATAGCAATCAGCCCCAGCATTTT. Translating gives CASSLEGVPYSNQPQHF.

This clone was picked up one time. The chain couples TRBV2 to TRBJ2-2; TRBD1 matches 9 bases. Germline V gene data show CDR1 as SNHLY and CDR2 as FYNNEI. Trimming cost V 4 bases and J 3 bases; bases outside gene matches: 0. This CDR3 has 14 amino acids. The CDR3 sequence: CASSGTGDTGELFF. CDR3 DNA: TGTGCCAGCAGTGGGACAGGGGACACCGGGGAGCTGTTTTTT.

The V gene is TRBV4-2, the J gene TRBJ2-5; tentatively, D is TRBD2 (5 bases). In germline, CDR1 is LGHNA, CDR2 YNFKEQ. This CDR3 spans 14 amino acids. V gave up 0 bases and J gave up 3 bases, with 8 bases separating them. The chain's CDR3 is CASSQETGKETQYF. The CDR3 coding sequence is TGTGCCAGCAGCCAAGAGACGGGGAAAGAGACCCAGTACTTC.

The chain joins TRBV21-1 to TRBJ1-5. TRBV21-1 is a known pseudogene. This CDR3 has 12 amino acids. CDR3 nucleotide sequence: TGTGCCAGCAGCTGTGAAGAGGAGCCCCAGCATTTT. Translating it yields CASSCEEEPQHF.

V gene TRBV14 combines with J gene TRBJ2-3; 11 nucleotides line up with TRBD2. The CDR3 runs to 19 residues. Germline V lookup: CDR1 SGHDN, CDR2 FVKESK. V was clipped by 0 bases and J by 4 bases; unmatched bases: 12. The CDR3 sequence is CASSQDGGKVAGGADTQYF. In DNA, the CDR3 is TGTGCCAGCAGCCAAGATGGAGGTAAGGTAGCGGGGGGGGCAGATACGCAGTATTTT.

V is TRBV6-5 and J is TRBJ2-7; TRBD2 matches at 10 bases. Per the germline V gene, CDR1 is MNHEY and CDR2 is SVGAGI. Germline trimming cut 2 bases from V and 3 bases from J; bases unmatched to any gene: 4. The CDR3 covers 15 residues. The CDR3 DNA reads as TGTGCCAGCAGTTACGGTCCTAGCGGGGGCTACGAGCAGTACTTC. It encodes CASSYGPSGGYEQYF.

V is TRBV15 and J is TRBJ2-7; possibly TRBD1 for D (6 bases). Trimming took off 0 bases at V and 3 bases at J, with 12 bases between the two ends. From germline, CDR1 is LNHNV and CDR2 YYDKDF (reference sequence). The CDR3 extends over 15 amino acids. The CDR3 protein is CATSRERQVIYEQYF. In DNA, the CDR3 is TGTGCCACCAGCAGAGAGCGACAGGTTATCTACGAGCAGTACTTC.

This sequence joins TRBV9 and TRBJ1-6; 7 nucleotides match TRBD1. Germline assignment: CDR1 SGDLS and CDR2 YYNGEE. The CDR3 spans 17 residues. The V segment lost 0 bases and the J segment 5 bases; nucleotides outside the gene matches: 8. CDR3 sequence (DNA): TGTGCCAGCAGCGTAGGGCAGGGGGTTAGGGATAATTCACCCCTCCACTTT. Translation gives CASSVGQGVRDNSPLHF. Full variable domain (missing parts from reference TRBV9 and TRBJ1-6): DSGVTQTPKHLITATGQRVTLRCSPRSGDLSVYWYQQSLDQGLQFLIQYYNGEERAKGNILERFSAQQFPDLHSELNLSSLELGDSALYFCASSVGQGVRDNSPLHFGNGTRLTVT.

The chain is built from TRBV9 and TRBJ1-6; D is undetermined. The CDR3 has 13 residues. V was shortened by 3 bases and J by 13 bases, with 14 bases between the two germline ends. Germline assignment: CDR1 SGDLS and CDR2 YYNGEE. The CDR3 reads CASSAENGGPLHF. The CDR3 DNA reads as TGTGCCAGCAGCGCAGAGAACGGCGGGCCCCTCCACTTT.

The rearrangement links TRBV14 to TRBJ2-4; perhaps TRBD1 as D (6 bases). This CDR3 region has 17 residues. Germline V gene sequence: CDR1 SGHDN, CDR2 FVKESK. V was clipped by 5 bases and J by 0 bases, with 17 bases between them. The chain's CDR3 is CASSRFPTGSAKNIQYF. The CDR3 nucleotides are TGTGCCAGCAGCAGATTTCCCACAGGGTCAGCCAAAAACATTCAGTACTTC.

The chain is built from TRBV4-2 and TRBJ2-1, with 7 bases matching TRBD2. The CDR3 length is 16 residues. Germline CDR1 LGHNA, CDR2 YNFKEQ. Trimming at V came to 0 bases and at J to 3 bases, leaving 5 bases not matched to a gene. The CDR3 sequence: CASSQELGGDYNEQFF. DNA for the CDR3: TGTGCCAGCAGCCAAGAGCTTGGGGGGGACTACAATGAGCAGTTCTTC.

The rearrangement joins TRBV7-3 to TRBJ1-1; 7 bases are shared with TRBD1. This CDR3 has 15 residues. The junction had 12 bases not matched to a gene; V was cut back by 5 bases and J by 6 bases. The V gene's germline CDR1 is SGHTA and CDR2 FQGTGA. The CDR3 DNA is TGTGCCAGCAGCCCCAGGGGGGCAGGGGTGGCTGAAGCTTTCTTT. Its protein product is CASSPRGAGVAEAFF. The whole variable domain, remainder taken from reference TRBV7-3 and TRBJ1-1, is GAGVSQTPSNKVTEKGKYVELRCDPISGHTALYWYRQSLGQGPEFLIYFQGTGAADDSGLPNDRFFAVRPEGSVSTLKIQRTERGDSAVYLCASSPRGAGVAEAFFGQGTRLTVV.

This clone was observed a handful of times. The CDR3 DNA follows: TGCGCCAGCAGCCTCAAACTACAGGGACAAGAGACCCAGTACTTC. Protein product: CASSLKLQGQETQYF. The chain links TRBV5-1 to TRBJ2-5, with D maybe TRBD1 (6 bases). The CDR3 covers 15 residues. V lost 4 bases, J lost 2 bases, and 15 bases lay in between. Per the germline V gene, CDR1 is SGHRS and CDR2 is YFSETQ.

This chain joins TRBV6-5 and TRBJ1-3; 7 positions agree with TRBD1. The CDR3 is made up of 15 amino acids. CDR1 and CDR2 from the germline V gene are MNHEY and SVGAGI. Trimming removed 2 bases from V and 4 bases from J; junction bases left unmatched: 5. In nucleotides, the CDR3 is TGTGCCAGCAGTTACACGACAGGGTGGGGAAACACCATATATTTT. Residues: CASSYTTGWGNTIYF.